A selection of T cell receptor beta chains follows, all from one sample in a study of a mutant IDH1 vaccine in newly diagnosed glioma. This table comes from immunoSEQ multiplex PCR, and its TCRdb copy is limited to in-frame clones, with some not included. The sample has around 33,000 clones, roughly nine tenths seen once. The sequences come from PBMCs, collected from a glioma patient treated with radiotherapy, temozolomide or both. The source is a woman aged 35 to 49 with glioma. CDR3s leave out the opening cysteine and the closing phenylalanine or tryptophan. Each record gives: V gene, J gene, CDR3 protein.

TRBV5-6	TRBJ1-5	ASSFLGESNQPQH
TRBV10-2	TRBJ2-7	ASSGDSSYEQY
TRBV5-1	TRBJ2-5	ASSLGGIGGETQY
TRBV27	TRBJ1-1	ASSLGEGNTEAF
TRBV28	TRBJ1-5	ASSRTGQGKGQPQH
TRBV30	TRBJ1-1	AWSWDSPGTEAF
TRBV4-1	TRBJ1-1	ASSHSWAGANTEAF
TRBV11-2	TRBJ1-6	ASSPLVAGLASPLH
TRBV5-1	TRBJ1-5	ASSFGGGQPQH
TRBV5-1	TRBJ2-1	ASSWTGSSYNEQF
TRBV27	TRBJ1-5	ASSPLQGSQPQH
TRBV5-1	TRBJ1-1	ASSLGEGANTEAF
TRBV25-1	TRBJ2-7	ASSPGPPYEQY
TRBV6-4	TRBJ1-2	ASSAGFGYT
TRBV7-9	TRBJ2-7	ASSSDYEQY
TRBV4-2	TRBJ2-5	ASSAAGTAVAETQY
TRBV5-5	TRBJ1-2	ASSLNRAPGYT
TRBV7-9	TRBJ2-1	ASSPEDRGGNEQF
TRBV6-5	TRBJ2-2	ASSNTGELF
TRBV5-4	TRBJ1-2	ASSRDRALRGYT
TRBV4-1	TRBJ2-5	ASSRPGLADQETQY
TRBV10-3	TRBJ1-1	AISDRTGSTEAF
TRBV7-2	TRBJ2-3	ASGTGITDTQY
TRBV4-1	TRBJ1-1	ASSQDRRGTEAF
TRBV2	TRBJ2-7	ASIREGLRYEQY
TRBV15	TRBJ2-5	ATSRGEQGLGETQY
TRBV30	TRBJ2-7	AWSVRAPWQY
TRBV29-1	TRBJ2-7	SVGASGVRFEQY
TRBV4-3	TRBJ1-3	ASSQVLTDSGNTIY
TRBV2	TRBJ1-1	ASKGHNTEAF
TRBV30	TRBJ2-2	AWSVRRAGELF
TRBV9	TRBJ2-1	ASSPERVDGEQF
TRBV19	TRBJ1-2	ASSISTGMSGYT
TRBV6-6	TRBJ2-3	ASGRGGRTDTQY
TRBV30	TRBJ1-1	AWSVGQGVNTEAF
TRBV6-1	TRBJ1-5	ASSEASTGGQPQH
TRBV4-1	TRBJ1-2	ASTYQGGANYGYT
TRBV6-5	TRBJ1-2	ASSPDRAYGYT
TRBV2	TRBJ1-6	ASGYSSYNSPLH
TRBV28	TRBJ2-3	ASSLGTASTDTQY
TRBV4-2	TRBJ2-5	ASSQDNAASGIRKTQY
TRBV14	TRBJ2-1	ASSQRQGARYNEQF
TRBV6-1	TRBJ1-2	ASSGGRIYGYT
TRBV6-5	TRBJ2-3	ASSYSWGRTDTQY
TRBV7-8	TRBJ1-5	ASSLKGSGYSNQPQH
TRBV4-3	TRBJ2-7	ASSQGDSGNRRQY
TRBV10-3	TRBJ1-2	AISESGQYYGYT
TRBV29-1	TRBJ1-3	SAADRTGNTIY
TRBV19	TRBJ1-1	ASSLRTGNTEAF
TRBV7-9	TRBJ1-1	ASSFPGAAF
TRBV5-1	TRBJ2-2	ASSAPGNTGELF